This T cell receptor beta chain was sequenced for a study of cytomegalovirus exposure and HLA in healthy donors. Study observations and caveats: Immune exposure was documented only through CMV serostatus. Later on, an analysis tied around 17,000 TCR beta sequences to HLA alleles at 0.05 false discovery rate.

The donors, nominally healthy at sampling, likely had unrecorded immune exposures. Per germline, CDR1 LNHDA and CDR2 SQIVND (reference sequence). The CDR3 sequence is 15 residues long. After removal of 6 bases from V and 1 base from J, the junction contained 6 bases not matched to a gene. Note on this clone: As yet, its antigen is unknown.

Vbeta (60) and Jbeta (13) primers were used in the PCR. TCRdb's table, derived via immunoSEQ multiplex PCR, lists solely in-frame clones and lacks some. Of 200,000 or so clones listed, roughly four fifths were seen once; the top ten hold around 2%. This clonotype originated in a woman between 18 and 29 years old in good health and CMV-seropositive. The V and J genes are TRBV19 and TRBJ1-5; TRBD1 matches at 7 bases. Sequencing input: PBMCs. The CDR3 bases are TGTGCCAGTAGCCGACAGGGCGGCAGCAATCAGCCCCAGCATTTT. Protein product: CASSRQGGSNQPQHF.